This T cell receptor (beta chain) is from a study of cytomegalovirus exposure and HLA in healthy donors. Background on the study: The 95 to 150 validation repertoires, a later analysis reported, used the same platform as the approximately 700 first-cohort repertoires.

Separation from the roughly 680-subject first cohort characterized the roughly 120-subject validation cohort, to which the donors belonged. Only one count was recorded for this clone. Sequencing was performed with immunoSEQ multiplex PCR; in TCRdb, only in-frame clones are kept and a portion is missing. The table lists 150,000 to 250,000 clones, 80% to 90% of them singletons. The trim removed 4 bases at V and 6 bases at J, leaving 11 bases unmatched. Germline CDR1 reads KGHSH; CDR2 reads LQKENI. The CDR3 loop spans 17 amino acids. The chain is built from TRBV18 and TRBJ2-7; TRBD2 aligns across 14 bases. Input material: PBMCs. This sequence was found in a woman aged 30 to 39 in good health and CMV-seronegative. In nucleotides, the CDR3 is TGTGCCAGCTCACAGGGAGGGACTAGCGGGAGCGTGTTCGAGCAGTACTTC. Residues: CASSQGGTSGSVFEQYF. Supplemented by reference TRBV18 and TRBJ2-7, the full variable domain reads NAGVMQNPRHLVRRRGQEARLRCSPMKGHSHVYWYRQLPEEGLKFMVYLQKENIIDESGMPKERFSAEFPKEGPSILRIQQVVRGDSAAYFCASSQGGTSGSVFEQYFGPGTRLTVT.